The rows below give T cell receptor beta chains drawn from one sample of a study of T cells in Graves' hyperthyroidism and ophthalmopathy. TCRdb re-analysed the multiplex PCR reads in MiXCR, keeping a single row per CDR3 protein. This repertoire shows 300,000 to 500,000 distinct CDR3 sequences, around 14% found once; its top ten account for 32%. Input material: blood. The receptor source for this set is a woman between 25 and 40 years old with Graves' hyperthyroidism. CDR3s include the opening cysteine and the closing phenylalanine or tryptophan. The D gene is left open where the match is weak. Only some rows state a clone size, as once, few, many or a class for expanded clones.

TRBV18	TRBJ2-1	many	NA	CASSPSAGAGNEQFF	TGTGCCAGCTCACCATCGGCAGGGGCGGGCAATGAGCAGTTCTTC
TRBV7-2	TRBJ2-6	NA	NA	CASSSPGGANVLTF	TGTGCCAGCAGCTCGCCGGGGGGGGCCAACGTCCTGACTTTC
TRBV28	TRBJ2-3	many	TRBD1	CASSPTGDGDTQYF	TGTGCCAGCAGTCCTACAGGGGATGGGGATACGCAGTATTTT
TRBV3-1	TRBJ2-1	NA	NA	CASSQQGSSYNEQFF	TGTGCCAGCAGCCAACAGGGGAGCTCCTACAATGAGCAGTTCTTC
TRBV28	TRBJ2-3	many	NA	CASSFGGSSDTQYF	TGTGCCAGCAGTTTTGGGGGGTCGTCCGATACGCAGTATTTT
TRBV24-1	TRBJ1-2	few	NA	CATSDSLGRDYGYTF	TGTGCCACCAGTGATTCTCTGGGGCGCGACTATGGCTACACCTTC
TRBV7-8	TRBJ2-2	few	NA	CASSFAETGELFF	TGTGCCAGCAGCTTTGCGGAAACCGGGGAGCTGTTTTTT
TRBV5-6	TRBJ1-2	few	NA	CASRLSAAGYTF	TGTGCCAGCAGATTATCCGCGGCTGGCTACACCTTC
TRBV28	TRBJ2-5	many	NA	CASSFGKPKEETQYF	TGTGCCAGCAGTTTCGGCAAGCCCAAAGAAGAGACCCAGTACTTC
TRBV6-1	TRBJ2-2	NA	NA	CASSELFLTGELFF	TGTGCCAGCAGTGAACTGTTCCTCACCGGGGAGCTGTTTTTT
TRBV11-1	TRBJ2-3	many	NA	CASSPQAGIQRDTQYF	TGTGCCAGCAGCCCCCAGGCAGGGATACAAAGAGATACGCAGTATTTT
TRBV6-6	TRBJ2-3	many	TRBD1	CASSYTQGASPDTQYF	TGTGCCAGCAGTTACACCCAGGGGGCGAGCCCAGATACGCAGTATTTT
TRBV3-1	TRBJ2-1	many	TRBD1	CASSQEDPGQGRDEQFF	TGTGCCAGCAGCCAAGAGGATCCGGGACAGGGGAGGGATGAGCAGTTCTTC
TRBV2	TRBJ2-7	few	NA	CASSDGPRGYEQYF	TGTGCCAGCAGTGATGGGCCCCGTGGATACGAGCAGTACTTC
TRBV3-1	TRBJ2-3	many	NA	CASSQAGLAGTTQYF	TGTGCCAGCAGCCAAGCTGGGCTAGCCGGAACCACGCAGTATTTT
TRBV4-1	TRBJ1-2	NA	TRBD1	CASTDDRGGGYTF	TGCGCCAGCACCGACGACAGGGGAGGCGGCTACACCTTC
TRBV2	TRBJ2-7	few	NA	CASSALDRKSSYEQYF	TGTGCCAGCAGCGCGCTGGACAGAAAGTCCTCCTACGAGCAGTACTTC
TRBV20-1	TRBJ2-7	NA	TRBD2	CSARELAGAEQYF	TGCAGTGCTAGAGAACTAGCGGGAGCCGAGCAGTACTTC
TRBV11-2	TRBJ2-2	many	NA	CASSRHIQGGAGGELFF	TGTGCCAGCAGCCGCCACATACAAGGAGGGGCGGGCGGGGAGCTGTTTTTT
TRBV10-3	TRBJ1-5	NA	TRBD1	CAISPGQNNGNQPQHF	TGTGCCATCAGTCCGGGACAGAATAATGGCAATCAGCCCCAGCATTTT
TRBV20-1	TRBJ2-1	many	TRBD2	CSATQIAGNYNEQFF	TGCAGTGCTACACAAATAGCGGGCAACTACAATGAGCAGTTCTTC
TRBV30	TRBJ1-3	many	NA	CAWSVPRSSSGNTIYF	TGTGCCTGGAGTGTACCCCGGTCAAGCTCTGGAAACACCATATATTTT
TRBV15	TRBJ1-5	few	NA	CATSRDYDQGNQPQHF	TGTGCCACCAGCAGAGATTATGATCAGGGCAATCAGCCCCAGCATTTT
TRBV28	TRBJ2-5	many	NA	CASSLIGETQYF	TGTGCCAGCAGTTTAATAGGAGAGACCCAGTACTTC
TRBV28	TRBJ1-5	many	NA	CASSLKGGSNQPQHF	TGTGCCAGCAGTTTGAAGGGGGGTTCCAATCAGCCCCAGCATTTT
TRBV28	TRBJ2-1	NA	TRBD2	CASTLPGGCNEQFF	TGTGCCAGCACCCTCCCGGGAGGTTGCAATGAGCAGTTCTTC
TRBV11-2	TRBJ2-1	NA	NA	CASSPPGGAYNEQFF	TGTGCCAGCAGCCCCCCGGGCGGGGCATACAATGAGCAGTTCTTC
TRBV6-2/TRBV6-3	TRBJ1-2	NA	NA	CASSYSEVSYGYTF	TGTGCCAGCAGTTACTCCGAGGTCTCCTATGGCTACACCTTC
TRBV6-1	TRBJ2-7	many	NA	CASSARQAVYEQYF	TGTGCCAGCAGTGCCAGGCAGGCGGTCTACGAGCAGTACTTC
TRBV11-2	TRBJ2-3	NA	TRBD2	CASSSGLAGAESTDTQYF	TGTGCCAGCAGCTCGGGGCTAGCGGGAGCCGAAAGCACAGATACGCAGTATTTT
TRBV20-1	TRBJ1-4	NA	TRBD1	CSAREDRAYEKLFF	TGCAGTGCTAGAGAGGACAGGGCTTATGAAAAACTGTTTTTT
TRBV11-2	TRBJ2-7	NA	TRBD2	CASSPLAGGQLSYEQYF	TGTGCCAGCAGCCCCCTAGCGGGTGGACAGCTCTCCTACGAGCAGTACTTC
TRBV6-1	TRBJ2-1	few	NA	CASRGDRDYNEQFF	TGTGCCAGCAGGGGCGACAGAGACTACAATGAGCAGTTCTTC
TRBV18	TRBJ2-1	many	NA	CASSPLRPTGGNEQFF	TGTGCCAGCTCACCATTGAGGCCAACCGGGGGCAATGAGCAGTTCTTC
TRBV20-1	TRBJ2-3	many	NA	CSSWDSSSTDTQYF	TGCAGTTCATGGGACTCATCCAGCACAGATACGCAGTATTTT
TRBV6-1	TRBJ2-1	NA	NA	CASRNAARDNEQFF	TGTGCCAGCAGAAATGCGGCCAGAGACAATGAGCAGTTCTTC
TRBV20-1	TRBJ2-3	many	TRBD2	CSAPPRVAGAVDTQYF	TGCAGTGCTCCCCCGCGTGTGGCGGGAGCGGTAGATACGCAGTATTTT
TRBV30	TRBJ2-3	NA	TRBD2	CAWGPSGWAGTQYF	TGTGCCTGGGGACCTAGCGGATGGGCAGGTACGCAGTATTTT
TRBV24-1	TRBJ1-2	many	NA	CATSGGNYGYTF	TGTGCCACCAGTGGCGGAAACTATGGCTACACCTTC
TRBV12-5	TRBJ2-6	NA	NA	CASGFPRLEANVLTF	TGTGCTAGTGGTTTCCCCCGACTAGAGGCCAACGTCCTGACTTTC
TRBV30	TRBJ2-7	many	NA	CAWSVHGSYEQYF	TGTGCCTGGAGTGTACACGGCTCCTACGAGCAGTACTTC